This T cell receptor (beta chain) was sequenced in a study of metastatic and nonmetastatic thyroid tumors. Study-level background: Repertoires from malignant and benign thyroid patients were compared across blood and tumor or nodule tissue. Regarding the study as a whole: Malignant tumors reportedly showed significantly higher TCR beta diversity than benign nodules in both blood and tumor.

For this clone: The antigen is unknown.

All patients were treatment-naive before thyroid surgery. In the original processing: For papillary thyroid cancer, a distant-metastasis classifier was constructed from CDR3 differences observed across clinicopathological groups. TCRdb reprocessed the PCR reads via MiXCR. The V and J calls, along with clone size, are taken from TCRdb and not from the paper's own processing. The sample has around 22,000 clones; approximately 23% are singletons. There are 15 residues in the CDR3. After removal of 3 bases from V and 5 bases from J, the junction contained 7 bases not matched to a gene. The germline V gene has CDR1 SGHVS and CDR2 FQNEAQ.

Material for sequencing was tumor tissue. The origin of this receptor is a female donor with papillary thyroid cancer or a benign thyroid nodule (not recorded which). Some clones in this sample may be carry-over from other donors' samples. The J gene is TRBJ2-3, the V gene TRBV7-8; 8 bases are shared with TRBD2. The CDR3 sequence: CASSFDGRAQDTQYF. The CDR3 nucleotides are TGTGCCAGCAGCTTTGACGGGAGGGCCCAAGATACGCAGTATTTT.